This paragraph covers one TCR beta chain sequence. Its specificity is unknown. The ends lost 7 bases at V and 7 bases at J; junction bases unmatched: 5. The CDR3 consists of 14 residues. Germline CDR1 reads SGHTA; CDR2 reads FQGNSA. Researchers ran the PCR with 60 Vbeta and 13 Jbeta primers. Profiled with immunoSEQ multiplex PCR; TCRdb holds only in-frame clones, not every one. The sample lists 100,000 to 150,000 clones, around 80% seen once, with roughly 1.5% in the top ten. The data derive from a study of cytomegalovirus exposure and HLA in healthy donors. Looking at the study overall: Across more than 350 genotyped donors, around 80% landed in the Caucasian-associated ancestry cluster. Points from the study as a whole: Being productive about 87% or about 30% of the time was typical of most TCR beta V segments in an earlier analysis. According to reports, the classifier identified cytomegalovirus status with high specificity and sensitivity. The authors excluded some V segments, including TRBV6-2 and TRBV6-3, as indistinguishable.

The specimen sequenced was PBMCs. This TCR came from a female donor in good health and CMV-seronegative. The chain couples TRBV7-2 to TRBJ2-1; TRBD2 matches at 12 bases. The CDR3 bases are TGTGCCAGCAACCGACTAGCGGGAGAGAATGAGCAGTTCTTC. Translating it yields CASNRLAGENEQFF.